Listed here are 25 T cell receptor beta chains from one sample, sequenced in a study of T-cell memory formation after mild COVID-19. TCRdb fed the 5' RACE reads into MiXCR, producing one record per CDR3 protein. The profile covers 35,000 to 40,000 distinct CDR3 sequences, with over 5% appearing a single time and 0.81% taken by the ten largest. The sample consisted of PBMCs or a T cell subset sorted from them (not recorded which). These receptors all stem from an adult who had mild COVID-19 (a few samples of this study predate the infection). Cell type and time point are not known.

J is TRBJ2-1 and V is TRBV5-1; 9 bases agree with TRBD2. Trimming cost V 2 bases and J 7 bases; bases outside gene matches: 4. The CDR3 length is 14 residues. Germline CDR1 is SGHRS and CDR2 is YFSETQ. The CDR3 DNA reads TGCGCCAGCAGCTTTTCTAGCGGGGTTAATGAGCAGTTCTTC. Translating gives CASSFSSGVNEQFF.

The chain employs TRBV6-5 and TRBJ2-5; 9 nucleotides align to TRBD2. Trimming at V came to 2 bases and at J to 5 bases, leaving 9 bases not matched to a gene. Germline CDR1 MNHEY, CDR2 SVGAGI. CDR3 length equals 16 residues. The CDR3 sequence is CASSYQGGRARETQYF. CDR3 in DNA: TGTGCCAGCAGTTACCAGGGCGGGAGGGCCCGTGAGACCCAGTACTTC.

This sequence joins TRBV5-6 and TRBJ2-7, with D uncertain. This CDR3 is built from 13 residues. CDR1 and CDR2 from the germline V gene are SGHDT and YYEEEE. V lost 3 bases, J lost 6 bases, and 13 bases lay in between. CDR3 sequence reads: CASSYDAGREQYF. Here the CDR3 DNA reads TGTGCCAGCAGCTATGATGCAGGCCGCGAGCAGTACTTC.

This clonotype was seen repeatedly, ten times or more. V and J are TRBV12-3 or TRBV12-4 and TRBJ2-5; 10 bases map to TRBD2. The CDR3 runs to 14 residues. The V and J ends lost 6 bases and 5 bases, in that order; junction bases with no gene match: 6. CDR3 in amino acids: CASSPSGGGETQYF. CDR3 DNA: TGTGCCAGCAGCCCAAGCGGGGGGGGTGAGACCCAGTACTTC.

This clonotype was seen many times. The chain uses TRBV29-1 and TRBJ1-2; no clear D. This CDR3 is built from 14 residues. Germline CDR1 is SQVTM and CDR2 is ANQGSEA. Trimming removed 0 bases from V and 4 bases from J, with 12 bases in between. The CDR3 region is CSVEERARGYGYTF. CDR3 nucleotides: TGCAGCGTTGAAGAGCGGGCGCGGGGCTATGGCTACACCTTC.

This clonotype was detected many times. The chain recombines TRBV6-5 with TRBJ2-5; no firm D call. The CDR3 has 12 residues. Trimming left V 7 bases short and J 3 bases short, with 9 bases between. Germline lookup yields CDR1 MNHEY and CDR2 SVGAGI. The CDR3 sequence: CASTGSEETQYF. DNA of the CDR3: TGTGCCAGCACTGGATCAGAAGAGACCCAGTACTTC.

This clonotype has a count of ten or more. This chain links TRBV5-1 with TRBJ2-5; D ambiguous. There are 12 residues in the CDR3. V dropped 0 bases and J dropped 4 bases, with 4 bases sitting between them. Germline CDR1 SGHRS, CDR2 YFSETQ. CDR3 nucleotide sequence: TGCGCCAGCAGCTTGGGGCCAGAGACCCAGTACTTC. Its protein is CASSLGPETQYF.

This clonotype occurred many times. The V call is TRBV29-1, the J call TRBJ2-5; TRBD2 aligns across 8 bases. The ends lost 6 bases at V and 5 bases at J; junction bases unmatched: 8. The CDR3 loop spans 13 amino acids. CDR1 is SQVTM, CDR2 ANQGSEA, per germline. The CDR3 region is CSVPGLDLETQYF. CDR3 coding DNA: TGCAGCGTGCCGGGACTAGACTTGGAGACCCAGTACTTC.

This clonotype was detected ten times or more. The chain joins TRBV6-4 to TRBJ1-1; TRBD1 aligns across 9 bases. CDR1 is MRHNA and CDR2 is SNTAGT in the germline V gene. CDR3 length equals 16 residues. With V trimmed by 4 bases and J by 5 bases, 11 bases remained unmatched. This chain's CDR3 is CASSVGTGKTKTEAFF. The CDR3, as DNA: TGTGCCAGCAGTGTTGGGACAGGGAAAACGAAAACTGAAGCTTTCTTT.

This clonotype was seen at least ten times. This chain links TRBV10-3 with TRBJ2-5, with D perhaps TRBD2 (6 bases). Germline V gene sequence: CDR1 ENHRY, CDR2 SYGVKD. This CDR3 region has 13 residues. V was pared by 5 bases and J by 2 bases, with 9 bases between. Here the CDR3 DNA reads TGTGCCATCAGTTATAGCGGACAAGAGACCCAGTACTTC. Translation gives CAISYSGQETQYF.

This clonotype was seen repeatedly, ten times or more. The chain recombines TRBV6-5 with TRBJ1-1, with no clear D. The CDR3 covers 16 residues. Trimming left V 6 bases short and J 1 base short, with 18 bases between. Germline CDR1 MNHEY, CDR2 SVGAGI. For the CDR3, the DNA is TGTGCCAGCAGCGCCAGTCTGTGGGCGGCGAACACTGAAGCTTTCTTT. Residues: CASSASLWAANTEAFF.

This clonotype was found many times. J is TRBJ2-1 and V is TRBV5-1, with 13 positions matching TRBD2. This CDR3 region has 17 residues. V shed 4 bases and J 2 bases; nucleotides not matched to a gene: 6. Germline assignment: CDR1 SGHRS and CDR2 YFSETQ. In DNA form, the CDR3 reads TGCGCCAGCAGCGACTGGACTAGCGGGAGAACCTACAATGAGCAGTTCTTC. It translates to CASSDWTSGRTYNEQFF.

This clonotype showed up many times. The rearrangement links TRBV18 to TRBJ2-5; D is ambiguous. Per germline, CDR1 KGHSH and CDR2 LQKENI. The ends were cut back, 4 bases at V and 0 bases at J, with 9 bases in the middle. CDR3 size: 14 residues. In DNA, the CDR3 is TGTGCCAGCTCACGAAACCTCTACCAAGAGACCCAGTACTTC. This codes for CASSRNLYQETQYF.

This chain uses TRBV12-3 or TRBV12-4 with TRBJ1-3; the match to TRBD1 covers 9 bases. The CDR3 spans 17 residues. Trimming cost V 6 bases and J 4 bases; bases outside gene matches: 13. CDR3 region: CASSLSTGGLLGNTIYF. CDR3 coding DNA: TGTGCCAGCAGCCTATCAACAGGGGGCTTGCTCGGAAACACCATATATTTT.

CDR3 sequence reads: CASSADRYNEQFF. The CDR3 DNA follows: TGTGCCAGCAGCGCAGACCGGTACAATGAGCAGTTCTTC. This chain joins TRBV7-7 and TRBJ2-1; no definite D call. This CDR3 spans 13 amino acids. V was pared by 5 bases and J by 4 bases, with 9 bases between. Germline-derived CDR1 and CDR2 are SSHAT and FNYEAQ (reference sequence).

This clonotype was picked up many times. This sequence joins TRBV6-2 or TRBV6-3 and TRBJ1-3, with D unclear. CDR1 is MNHEY, CDR2 SVGEGT, per germline. V lost 7 bases, J lost 0 bases, and 16 bases lay in between. The CDR3 covers 16 residues. Written as DNA, the CDR3 is TGTGCCAGCAACTCCTTGACCCAGAGCTCTGGAAACACCATATATTTT. Encoded protein: CASNSLTQSSGNTIYF.

This clonotype appeared many times. J is TRBJ1-2 and V is TRBV5-1, with TRBD1 matching 10 bases. Germline V CDR1 and CDR2: SGHRS, YFSETQ. The junction had 5 bases not matched to a gene; V was cut back by 4 bases and J by 2 bases. The CDR3 runs to 15 residues. The CDR3 nucleotides are TGCGCCAGCAGCCCGCGGACAGGGGGGAACTATGGCTACACCTTC. This translates into CASSPRTGGNYGYTF.

This clonotype was found many times. The chain recombines TRBV5-1 with TRBJ2-2, with 7 bases aligning to TRBD2. There are 13 residues in the CDR3. V was pared by 3 bases and J by 4 bases, with 0 bases of the junction left unmatched. Germline CDR1 and CDR2: SGHRS and YFSETQ. The CDR3 coding sequence is TGCGCCAGCAGCTCGGGGGGCACCGGGGAGCTGTTTTTT. Amino acid sequence: CASSSGGTGELFF.

This clonotype was detected a few times. The chain couples TRBV7-9 to TRBJ1-3, with D unresolved. Germline CDR1 SEHNR, CDR2 FQNEAQ (reference sequence). The CDR3 sequence is 13 residues long. V was clipped by 2 bases and J by 2 bases, with 4 bases between them. The CDR3 region is CASSLPPGNTIYF. In DNA form, the CDR3 reads TGTGCCAGCAGCTTACCCCCTGGAAACACCATATATTTT.

The rearrangement links TRBV5-1 to TRBJ1-3; TRBD1 is a possible D gene (5 bases). The CDR3 is 13 amino acids. Between the trimmed V and J ends, which lost 1 base and 4 bases, there was a span of 6 bases. Looked up from germline, CDR1 is SGHRS and CDR2 is YFSETQ. The CDR3 reads CASSLYRGNTIYF. The CDR3 coding sequence is TGCGCCAGCAGCTTGTACAGGGGAAACACCATATATTTT.

This clonotype has at least ten counts. The chain recombines TRBV5-1 with TRBJ1-1; D unresolved. Trimming shortened V by 0 bases and J by 3 bases, and 9 bases separated the two germline ends. Germline CDR1 and CDR2: SGHRS and YFSETQ. The CDR3 totals 14 residues. CDR3 sequence: CASSLEYGYTEAFF. The CDR3 coding sequence is TGCGCCAGCAGCTTGGAGTACGGGTACACTGAAGCTTTCTTT.

Concerning this clonotype itself: At one of its ends the junction is not consistent with the germline gene, which may arise from a read error. The chain is built from TRBV27 and TRBJ2-1, with 10 positions matching TRBD2. The CDR3 totals 12 residues. Per germline, CDR1 MNHEY and CDR2 SMNVEV (reference sequence). The CDR3 is CASSLAGGGQTF. CDR3 DNA: TGTGCCAGCAGCTTAGCGGGAGGCGGGCAGACCTTC.

This clonotype was observed a handful of times. The chain joins TRBV19 to TRBJ2-2, with D hard to call. The CDR3 has 17 residues. The germline V gene has CDR1 LNHDA and CDR2 SQIVND (reference sequence). Trimming shortened V by 6 bases and J by 0 bases, and 17 bases separated the two germline ends. For the CDR3, the DNA is TGTGCCAGTAGCCCTATCCTGATCCTCACGAACACCGGGGAGCTGTTTTTT. It is translated as CASSPILILTNTGELFF.

There are a few counts of this clonotype. V is TRBV18 and J is TRBJ2-7; 7 nucleotides agree with TRBD1. The germline gives CDR1 KGHSH, CDR2 LQKENI. V was clipped by 3 bases and J by 2 bases; unmatched bases: 4. This CDR3 comprises 14 residues. The CDR3 here is CASSPTGTTYEQYF. The CDR3, as DNA: TGTGCCAGCTCACCGACAGGGACAACCTACGAGCAGTACTTC.

This clonotype was seen at least ten times. This chain links TRBV20-1 with TRBJ1-2; 8 nucleotides agree with TRBD1. After removal of 6 bases from V and 4 bases from J, the junction contained 7 bases not matched to a gene. The CDR3 sequence is 13 residues long. Germline V gene sequence: CDR1 DFQATT, CDR2 SNEGSKA (reference sequence). The CDR3 sequence is CSAHTGGGYGYTF. As DNA, the CDR3 is TGCAGTGCCCATACAGGGGGAGGCTATGGCTACACCTTC.